This T cell receptor beta chain originates from a study of shared T cell receptors in the human thymus. Produced via immunoSEQ multiplex PCR; TCRdb's table is partial and in-frame only. Of 600,000 or so clones listed, around 87% are singletons. The germline V gene encodes CDR1 SGHRS and CDR2 YFSETQ. The CDR3 length is 21 residues. The V end lost 2 bases, the J end lost 3 bases, and 32 bases lay between the germline ends. These data also featured in a second study, about human thymus T cells.

The clonotype comes from a boy less than two years old with a congenital heart defect. The chain joins TRBV5-1 to TRBJ1-1; TRBD1 is a possible D gene (6 bases). Material for sequencing was thymocytes. CDR3 loop: CASSLPQNKTGWVDWYTEAFF. The CDR3 bases are TGCGCCAGCAGCTTACCGCAAAATAAGACAGGTTGGGTGGATTGGTACACTGAAGCTTTCTTT.